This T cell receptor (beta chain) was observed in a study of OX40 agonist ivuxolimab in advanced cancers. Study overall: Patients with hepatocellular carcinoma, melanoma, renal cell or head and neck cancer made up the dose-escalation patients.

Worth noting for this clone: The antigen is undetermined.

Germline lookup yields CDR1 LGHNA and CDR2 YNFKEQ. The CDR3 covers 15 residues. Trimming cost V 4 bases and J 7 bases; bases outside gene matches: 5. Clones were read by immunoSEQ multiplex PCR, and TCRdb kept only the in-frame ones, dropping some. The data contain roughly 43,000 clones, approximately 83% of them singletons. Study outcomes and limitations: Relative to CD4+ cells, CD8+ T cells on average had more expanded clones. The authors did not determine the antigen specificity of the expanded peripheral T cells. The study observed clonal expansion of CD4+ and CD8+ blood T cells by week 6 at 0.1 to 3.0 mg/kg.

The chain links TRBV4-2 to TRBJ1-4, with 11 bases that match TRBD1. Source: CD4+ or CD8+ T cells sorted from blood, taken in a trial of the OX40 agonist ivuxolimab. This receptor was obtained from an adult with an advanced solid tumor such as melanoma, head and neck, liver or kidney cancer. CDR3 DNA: TGTGCCAGCAGCCCGGACAGGGGGCGAGTTGAAAAACTGTTTTTT. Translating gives CASSPDRGRVEKLFF.